The entry below gives a single T cell receptor beta chain sequence along with its context. The sample originates from a study of blood T cell repertoires in COVID-19. Across the whole study: Collection of acute and convalescent COVID-19 samples took place in the United States, Italy and Spain. Sources were T cells, B-cell-depleted T cells, or PBMCs; the material itself was cDNA or gDNA.

How the authors handled the data: Amplification from reference gene primers served as the basis for estimated nucleated cell counts. Assay used: immunoSEQ multiplex PCR; TCRdb lists only in-frame clones, some missing. The D gene and trimming were derived from the DNA, and the V and J assignments and clone size from that table. The repertoire includes about 120,000 clones, more than 75% of them detected once, and 3% to 3.5% sits in the top ten. The CDR3 sequence is 15 residues long. The V end was cut by 4 bases, the J end by 3 bases, with 17 bases between. Germline assignment: CDR1 SGHKS and CDR2 YYEKEE (reference sequence).

The specimen was peripheral blood. The J gene is TRBJ2-7, the V gene TRBV5-5; D might be TRBD2 (6 bases). The sequence derives from a man aged 35-49 years with acute or convalescent COVID-19. This chain's CDR3 is CASSPQAGLLYEQYF. The CDR3 DNA reads as TGTGCCAGCAGCCCTCAGGCGGGATTACTCTACGAGCAGTACTTC.